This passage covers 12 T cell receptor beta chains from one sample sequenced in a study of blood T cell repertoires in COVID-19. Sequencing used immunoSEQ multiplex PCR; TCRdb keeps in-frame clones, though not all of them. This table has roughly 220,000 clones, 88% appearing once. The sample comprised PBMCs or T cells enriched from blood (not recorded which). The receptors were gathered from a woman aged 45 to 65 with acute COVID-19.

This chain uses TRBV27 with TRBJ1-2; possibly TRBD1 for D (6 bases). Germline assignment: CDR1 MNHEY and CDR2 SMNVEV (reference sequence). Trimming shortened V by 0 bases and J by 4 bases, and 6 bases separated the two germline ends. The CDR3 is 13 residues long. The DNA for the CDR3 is TGTGCCAGCAGTTTATCAGGGGGCTATGGCTACACCTTC. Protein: CASSLSGGYGYTF.

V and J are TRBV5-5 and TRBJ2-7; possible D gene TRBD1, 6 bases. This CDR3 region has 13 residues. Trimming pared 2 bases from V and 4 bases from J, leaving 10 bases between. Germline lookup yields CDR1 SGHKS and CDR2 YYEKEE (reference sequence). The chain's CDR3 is CASSLYRVYEQYF. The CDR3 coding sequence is TGTGCCAGCAGCTTATACAGGGTTTACGAGCAGTACTTC.

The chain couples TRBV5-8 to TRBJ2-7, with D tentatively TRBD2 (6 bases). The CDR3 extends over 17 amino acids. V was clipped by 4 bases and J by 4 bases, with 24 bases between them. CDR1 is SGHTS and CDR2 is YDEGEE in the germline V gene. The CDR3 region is CASSLTKAGGRWYEQYF. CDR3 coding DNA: TGTGCCAGCAGCCTTACTAAGGCCGGAGGGAGATGGTACGAGCAGTACTTC.

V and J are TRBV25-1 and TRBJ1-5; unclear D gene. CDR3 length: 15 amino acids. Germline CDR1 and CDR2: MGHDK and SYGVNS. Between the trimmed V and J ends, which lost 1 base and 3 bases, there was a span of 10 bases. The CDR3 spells CASSESGRYNQPQHF. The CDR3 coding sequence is TGTGCCAGCAGTGAATCTGGCAGATACAATCAGCCCCAGCATTTT. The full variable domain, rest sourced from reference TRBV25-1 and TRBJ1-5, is EADIYQTPRYLVIGTGKKITLECSQTMGHDKMYWYQQDPGMELHLIHYSYGVNSTEKGDLSSESTVSRIRTEHFPLTLESARPSHTSQYLCASSESGRYNQPQHFGDGTRLSIL.

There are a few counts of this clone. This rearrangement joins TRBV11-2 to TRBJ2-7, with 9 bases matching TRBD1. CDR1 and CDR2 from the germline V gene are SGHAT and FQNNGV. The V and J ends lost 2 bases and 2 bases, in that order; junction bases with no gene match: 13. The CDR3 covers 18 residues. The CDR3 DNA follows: TGTGCCAGCAGCTTACTACGATCAAATCGGGACAGGGCCTACGAGCAGTACTTC. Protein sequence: CASSLLRSNRDRAYEQYF.

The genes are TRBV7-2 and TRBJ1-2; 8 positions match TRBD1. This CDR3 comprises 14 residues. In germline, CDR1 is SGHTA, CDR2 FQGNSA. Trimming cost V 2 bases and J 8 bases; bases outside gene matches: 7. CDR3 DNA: TGTGCCAGCAGCTTACAGGGACAGGAGTACGGCTACACCTTC. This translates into CASSLQGQEYGYTF.

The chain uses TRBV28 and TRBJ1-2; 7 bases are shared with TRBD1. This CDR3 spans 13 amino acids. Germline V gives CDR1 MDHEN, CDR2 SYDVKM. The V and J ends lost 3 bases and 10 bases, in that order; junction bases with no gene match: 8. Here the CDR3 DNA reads TGTGCCAGCAGTTTGACAGGGCCCAGTACCTACACCTTC. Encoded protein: CASSLTGPSTYTF.

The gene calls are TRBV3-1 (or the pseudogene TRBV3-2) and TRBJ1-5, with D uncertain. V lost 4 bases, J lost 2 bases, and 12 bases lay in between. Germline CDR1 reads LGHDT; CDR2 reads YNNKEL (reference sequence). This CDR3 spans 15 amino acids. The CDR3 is CASSPNMRGNQPQHF. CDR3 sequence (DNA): TGTGCCAGCAGCCCAAACATGAGGGGCAATCAGCCCCAGCATTTT.

CDR3 region: CASTDGPGRGSGNTIYF. CDR3 DNA: TGTGCCAGTACGGACGGCCCGGGAAGAGGGTCTGGAAACACCATATATTTT. The chain joins TRBV19 to TRBJ1-3; D unresolved. Between the trimmed V and J ends, which lost 7 bases and 1 base, there was a span of 20 bases. The CDR3 has 17 amino acids. The germline V gene has CDR1 LNHDA and CDR2 SQIVND (reference sequence).

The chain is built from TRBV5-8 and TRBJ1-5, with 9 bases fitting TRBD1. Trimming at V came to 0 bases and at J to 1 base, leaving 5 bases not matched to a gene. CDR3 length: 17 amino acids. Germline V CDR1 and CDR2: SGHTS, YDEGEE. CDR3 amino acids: CASSLAGTGISNQPQHF. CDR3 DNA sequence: TGTGCCAGCAGCTTGGCCGGGACAGGGATCAGCAATCAGCCCCAGCATTTT. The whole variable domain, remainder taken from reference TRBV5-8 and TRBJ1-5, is EAGVTQSPTHLIKTRGQQATLRCSPISGHTSVYWYQQALGLGLQFLLWYDEGEERNRGNFPPRFSGRQFPNYSSELNVNALELEDSALYLCASSLAGTGISNQPQHFGDGTRLSIL.

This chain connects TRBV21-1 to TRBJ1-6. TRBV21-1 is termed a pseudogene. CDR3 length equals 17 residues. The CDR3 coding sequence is TGTGCCAGCAGCAAAAATGGTAGGGAGCCACGGGAGTCACCCCTCCACTTT. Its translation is CASSKNGREPRESPLHF.

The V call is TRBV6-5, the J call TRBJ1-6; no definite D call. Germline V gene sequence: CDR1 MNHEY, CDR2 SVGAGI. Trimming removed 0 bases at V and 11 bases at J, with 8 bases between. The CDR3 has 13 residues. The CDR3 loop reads CASSYSTATPLHF. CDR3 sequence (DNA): TGTGCCAGCAGTTACTCCACAGCTACACCCCTCCACTTT.